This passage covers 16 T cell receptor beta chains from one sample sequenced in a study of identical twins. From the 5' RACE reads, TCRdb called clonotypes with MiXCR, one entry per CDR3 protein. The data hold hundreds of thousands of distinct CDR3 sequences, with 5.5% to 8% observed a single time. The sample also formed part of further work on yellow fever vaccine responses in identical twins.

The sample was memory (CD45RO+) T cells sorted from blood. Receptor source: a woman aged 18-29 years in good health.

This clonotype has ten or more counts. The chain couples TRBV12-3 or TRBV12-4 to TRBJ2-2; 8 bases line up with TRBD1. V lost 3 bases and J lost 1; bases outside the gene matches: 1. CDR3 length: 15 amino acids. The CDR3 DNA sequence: TGTGCCAGCAGTTTGGGGACAGGGAACACCGGGGAGCTGTTTTTT. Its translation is CASSLGTGNTGELFF.

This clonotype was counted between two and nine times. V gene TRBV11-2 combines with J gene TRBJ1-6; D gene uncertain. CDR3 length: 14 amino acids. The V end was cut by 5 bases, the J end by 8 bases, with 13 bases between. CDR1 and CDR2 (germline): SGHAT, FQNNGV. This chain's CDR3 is CASSPRQNDSPLHF. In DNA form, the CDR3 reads TGTGCCAGCAGCCCCCGGCAAAATGATTCACCCCTCCACTTT.

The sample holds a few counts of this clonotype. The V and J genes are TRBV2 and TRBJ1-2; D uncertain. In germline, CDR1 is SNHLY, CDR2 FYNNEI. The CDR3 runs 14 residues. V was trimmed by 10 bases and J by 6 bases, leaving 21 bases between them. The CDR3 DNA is TGTGCCATCATACAGTTGAGTGATTGGGATGGCTACACCTTC. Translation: CAIIQLSDWDGYTF.

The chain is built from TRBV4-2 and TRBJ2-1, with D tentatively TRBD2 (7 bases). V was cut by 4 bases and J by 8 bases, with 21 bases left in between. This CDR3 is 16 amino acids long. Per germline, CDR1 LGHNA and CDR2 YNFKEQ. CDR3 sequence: CASSLRGLAEGDEQFF. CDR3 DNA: TGTGCCAGCAGCCTAAGGGGCCTAGCGGAGGGGGATGAGCAGTTCTTC.

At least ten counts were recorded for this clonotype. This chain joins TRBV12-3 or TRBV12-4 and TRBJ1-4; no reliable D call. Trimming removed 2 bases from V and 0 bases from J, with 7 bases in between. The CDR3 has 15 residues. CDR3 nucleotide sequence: TGTGCCAGCAGTTTATACGGTGCAACTAATGAAAAACTGTTTTTT. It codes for CASSLYGATNEKLFF.

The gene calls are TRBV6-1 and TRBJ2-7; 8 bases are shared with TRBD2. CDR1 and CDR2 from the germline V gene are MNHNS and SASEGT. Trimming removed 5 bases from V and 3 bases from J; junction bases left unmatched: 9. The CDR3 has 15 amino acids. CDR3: CASSPRGGRGYEQYF. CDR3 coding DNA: TGTGCCAGCAGTCCCCGGGGGGGGAGAGGCTACGAGCAGTACTTC.

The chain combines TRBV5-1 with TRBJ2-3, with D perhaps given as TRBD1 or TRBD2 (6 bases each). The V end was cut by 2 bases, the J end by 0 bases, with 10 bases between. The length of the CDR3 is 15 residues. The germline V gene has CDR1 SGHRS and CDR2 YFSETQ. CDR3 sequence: CASSLWGASTDTQYF. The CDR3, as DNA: TGCGCCAGCAGCTTATGGGGGGCCAGCACAGATACGCAGTATTTT.

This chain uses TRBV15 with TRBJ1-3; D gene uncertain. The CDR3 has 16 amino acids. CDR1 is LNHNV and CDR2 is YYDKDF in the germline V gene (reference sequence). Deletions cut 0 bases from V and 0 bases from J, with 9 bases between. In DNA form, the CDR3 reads TGTGCCACCAGCAGAGAGCAGCGGGTCTCTGGAAACACCATATATTTT. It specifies CATSREQRVSGNTIYF.

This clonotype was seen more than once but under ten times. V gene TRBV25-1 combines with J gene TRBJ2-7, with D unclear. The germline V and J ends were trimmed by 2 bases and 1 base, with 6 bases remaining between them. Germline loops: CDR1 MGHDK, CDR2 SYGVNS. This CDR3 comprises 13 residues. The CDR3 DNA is TGTGCCAGCAGTGAAATCGGTTCCTACGAGCAGTACGTC. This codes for CASSEIGSYEQYV.

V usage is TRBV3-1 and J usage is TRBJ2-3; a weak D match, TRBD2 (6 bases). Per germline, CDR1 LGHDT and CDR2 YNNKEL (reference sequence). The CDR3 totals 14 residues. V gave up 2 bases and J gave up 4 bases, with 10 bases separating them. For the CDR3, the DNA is TGTGCCAGCAGCCAATGGGGACTTTCAGATACGCAGTATTTT. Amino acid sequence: CASSQWGLSDTQYF.

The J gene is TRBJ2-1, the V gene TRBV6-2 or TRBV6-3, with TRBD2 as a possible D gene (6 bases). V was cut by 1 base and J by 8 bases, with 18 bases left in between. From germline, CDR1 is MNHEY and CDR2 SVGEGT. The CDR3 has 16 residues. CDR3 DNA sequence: TGTGCCAGCAGTTACTTTACGTTGCCTAGCGAGGATGAGCAGTTCTTC. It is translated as CASSYFTLPSEDEQFF.

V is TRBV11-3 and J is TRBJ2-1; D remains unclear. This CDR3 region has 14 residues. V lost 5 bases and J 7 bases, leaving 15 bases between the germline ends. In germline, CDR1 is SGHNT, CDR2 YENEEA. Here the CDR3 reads CASSRPYPGNEQFF. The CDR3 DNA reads TGTGCCAGCAGCCGTCCCTACCCTGGGAATGAGCAGTTCTTC. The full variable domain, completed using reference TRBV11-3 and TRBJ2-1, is EAGVVQSPRYKIIEKKQPVAFWCNPISGHNTLYWYLQNLGQGPELLIRYENEEAVDDSQLPKDRFSAERLKGVDSTLKIQPAELGDSAVYLCASSRPYPGNEQFFGPGTRLTVL.

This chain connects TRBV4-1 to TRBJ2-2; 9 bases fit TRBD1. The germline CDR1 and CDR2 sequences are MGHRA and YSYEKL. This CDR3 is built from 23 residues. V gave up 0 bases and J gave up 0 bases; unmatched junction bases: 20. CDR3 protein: CASSQEGGYWDRVEWSNTGELFF. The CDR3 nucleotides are TGCGCCAGCAGCCAAGAAGGCGGTTACTGGGACAGGGTTGAATGGTCGAACACCGGGGAGCTGTTTTTT.

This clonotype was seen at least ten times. CDR3 sequence reads: CSAHVQGYEQYF. CDR3 in DNA: TGCAGCGCCCACGTACAGGGCTACGAGCAGTACTTC. The rearrangement links TRBV29-1 to TRBJ2-7; a weak D match, TRBD1 (6 bases). This CDR3 comprises 12 residues. Between the trimmed V and J ends, which lost 7 bases and 3 bases, there was a span of 13 bases. The germline V gene encodes CDR1 SQVTM and CDR2 ANQGSEA.

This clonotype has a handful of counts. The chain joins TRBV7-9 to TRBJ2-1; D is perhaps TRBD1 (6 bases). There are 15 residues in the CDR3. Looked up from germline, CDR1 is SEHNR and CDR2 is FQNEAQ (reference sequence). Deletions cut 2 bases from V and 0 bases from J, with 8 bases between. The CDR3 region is CASSLIRGSYNEQFF. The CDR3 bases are TGTGCCAGCAGCTTAATCAGGGGCTCCTACAATGAGCAGTTCTTC.

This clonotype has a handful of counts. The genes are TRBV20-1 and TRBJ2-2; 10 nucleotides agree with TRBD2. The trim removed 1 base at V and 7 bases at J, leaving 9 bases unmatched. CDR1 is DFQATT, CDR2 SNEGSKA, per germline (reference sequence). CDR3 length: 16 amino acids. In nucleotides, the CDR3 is TGCAGTGCTAGAGGGGGACTAGCGTTTAGGGGCGGGGAGCTGTTTTTT. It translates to CSARGGLAFRGGELFF.